This TCR beta chain originates from a study of cytomegalovirus exposure and HLA in healthy donors. Study-wide findings and caveats: In a later analysis, around 18,000 TCR beta sequences were associated with HLA alleles at 0.05 false discovery rate. Earlier analysis looked at TCR beta V segments, and most were productive about 87% or about 30% of the time. Later analysis indicated greater clonal expansion among HLA-associated TCR beta chains than among equally common other chains.

A word on this clone: Its specificity is not known.

The PCR was carried out with 60 Vbeta primers and 13 Jbeta primers. How the authors handled the data: Later, roughly 77 million unique TCR beta chains were counted in an analysis, and around 11 million of them were shared. Sequenced by immunoSEQ multiplex PCR; TCRdb stores in-frame clones only, minus some. V, J and clone size are those of that table, while D and trimming were read from the DNA. Altogether about 190,000 clones are present, 80% to 90% being singletons, with the ten largest covering under 2%. Trimming removed 7 bases from V and 4 bases from J, with 16 bases in between. The CDR3 length is 15 residues. Germline assignment: CDR1 MNHEY and CDR2 SVGAGI.

The chain couples TRBV6-5 to TRBJ1-4, with D tentatively TRBD1 (5 bases). Sequencing input: PBMCs. The sequence derives from a man between 40 and 49 years old in good health and CMV-seropositive. In DNA, the CDR3 is TGTGCCAGCACCTCTTTGGGACTGCTTAATGAAAAACTGTTTTTT. Its protein product is CASTSLGLLNEKLFF.